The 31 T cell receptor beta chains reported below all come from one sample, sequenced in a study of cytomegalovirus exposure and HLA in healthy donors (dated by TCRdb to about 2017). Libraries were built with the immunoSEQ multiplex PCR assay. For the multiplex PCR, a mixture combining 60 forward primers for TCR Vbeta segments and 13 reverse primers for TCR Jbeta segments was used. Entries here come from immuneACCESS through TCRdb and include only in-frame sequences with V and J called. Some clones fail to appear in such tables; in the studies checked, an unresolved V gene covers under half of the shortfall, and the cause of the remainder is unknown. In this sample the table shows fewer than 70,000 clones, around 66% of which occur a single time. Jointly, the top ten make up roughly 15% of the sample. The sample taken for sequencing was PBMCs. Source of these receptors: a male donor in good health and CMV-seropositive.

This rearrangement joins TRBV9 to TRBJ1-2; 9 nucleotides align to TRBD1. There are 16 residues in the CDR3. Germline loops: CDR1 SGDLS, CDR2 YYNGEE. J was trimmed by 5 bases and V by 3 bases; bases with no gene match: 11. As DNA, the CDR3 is TGTGCCAGCAGCGCAGTGCCGGGACAGGGTTTGTATGGCTACACCTTC. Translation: CASSAVPGQGLYGYTF.

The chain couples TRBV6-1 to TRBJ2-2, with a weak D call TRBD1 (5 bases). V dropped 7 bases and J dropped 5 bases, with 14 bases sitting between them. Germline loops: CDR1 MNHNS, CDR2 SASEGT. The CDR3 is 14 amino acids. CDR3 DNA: TGTGCCAGCACCAAGGCGCAGGGAACCGGGGAGCTGTTTTTT. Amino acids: CASTKAQGTGELFF.

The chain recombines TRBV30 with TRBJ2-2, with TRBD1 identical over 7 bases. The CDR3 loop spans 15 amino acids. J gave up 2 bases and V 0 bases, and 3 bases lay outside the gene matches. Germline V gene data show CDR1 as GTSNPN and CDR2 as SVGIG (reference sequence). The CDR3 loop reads CAWSVGTVNTGELFF. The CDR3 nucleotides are TGTGCCTGGAGTGTAGGGACAGTCAACACCGGGGAGCTGTTTTTT.

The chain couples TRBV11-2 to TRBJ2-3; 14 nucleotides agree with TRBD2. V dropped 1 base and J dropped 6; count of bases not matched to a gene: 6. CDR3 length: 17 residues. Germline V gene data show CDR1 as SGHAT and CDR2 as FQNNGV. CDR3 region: CASSLGTSGGQWDTQYF. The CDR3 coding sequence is TGTGCCAGCAGCTTAGGGACTAGCGGGGGGCAGTGGGATACGCAGTATTTT.

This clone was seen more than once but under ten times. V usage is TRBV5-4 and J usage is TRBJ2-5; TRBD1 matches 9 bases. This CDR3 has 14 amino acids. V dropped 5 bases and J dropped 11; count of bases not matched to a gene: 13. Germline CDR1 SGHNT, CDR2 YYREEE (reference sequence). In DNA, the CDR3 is TGTGCCAGCAGACGCGAACAGGGGGCGGGGGAGCAGTACTTC. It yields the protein CASRREQGAGEQYF.

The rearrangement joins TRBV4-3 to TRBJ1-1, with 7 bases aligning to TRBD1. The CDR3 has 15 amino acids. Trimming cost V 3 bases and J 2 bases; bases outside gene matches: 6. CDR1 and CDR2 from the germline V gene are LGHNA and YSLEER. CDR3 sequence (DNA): TGCGCCAGCAGCCATGGAGACAGGGCTAACACTGAAGCTTTCTTT. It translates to CASSHGDRANTEAFF.

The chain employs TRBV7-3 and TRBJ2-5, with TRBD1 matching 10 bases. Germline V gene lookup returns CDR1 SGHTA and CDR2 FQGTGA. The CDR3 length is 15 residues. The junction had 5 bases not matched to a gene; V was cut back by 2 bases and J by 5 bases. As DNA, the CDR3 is TGTGCCAGCAGCTTAGCCGACAGGGGGCAGGAGACCCAGTACTTC. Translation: CASSLADRGQETQYF. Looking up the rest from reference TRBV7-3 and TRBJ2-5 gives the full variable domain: GAGVSQTPSNKVTEKGKYVELRCDPISGHTALYWYRQSLGQGPEFLIYFQGTGAADDSGLPNDRFFAVRPEGSVSTLKIQRTERGDSAVYLCASSLADRGQETQYFGPGTRLLVL.

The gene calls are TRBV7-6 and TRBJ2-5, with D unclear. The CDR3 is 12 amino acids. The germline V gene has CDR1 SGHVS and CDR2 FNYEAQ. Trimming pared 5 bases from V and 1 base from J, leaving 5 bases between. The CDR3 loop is CASSPRQETQYF. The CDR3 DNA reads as TGTGCCAGCAGCCCCCGCCAAGAGACCCAGTACTTC.

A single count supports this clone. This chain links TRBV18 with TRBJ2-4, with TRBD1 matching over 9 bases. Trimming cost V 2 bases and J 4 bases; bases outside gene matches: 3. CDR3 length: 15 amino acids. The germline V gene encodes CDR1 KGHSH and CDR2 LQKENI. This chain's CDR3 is CASSPNRGPKNIQYF. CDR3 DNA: TGTGCCAGCTCACCAAACAGGGGGCCAAAAAACATTCAGTACTTC.

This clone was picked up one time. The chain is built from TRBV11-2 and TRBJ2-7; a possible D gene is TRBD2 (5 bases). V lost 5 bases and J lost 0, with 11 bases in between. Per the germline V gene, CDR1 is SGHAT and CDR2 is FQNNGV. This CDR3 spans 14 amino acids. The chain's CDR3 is CASSQELASYEQYF. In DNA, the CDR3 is TGTGCCAGCAGCCAAGAGCTAGCCTCCTACGAGCAGTACTTC. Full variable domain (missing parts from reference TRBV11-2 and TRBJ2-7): EAGVAQSPRYKIIEKRQSVAFWCNPISGHATLYWYQQILGQGPKLLIQFQNNGVVDDSQLPKDRFSAERLKGVDSTLKIQPAKLEDSAVYLCASSQELASYEQYFGPGTRLTVT.

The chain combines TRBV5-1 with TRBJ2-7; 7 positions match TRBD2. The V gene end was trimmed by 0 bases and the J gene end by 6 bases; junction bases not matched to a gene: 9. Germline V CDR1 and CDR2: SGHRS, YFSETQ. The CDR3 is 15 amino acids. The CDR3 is CASSLAERRGIEQYF. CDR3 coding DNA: TGCGCCAGCAGCTTGGCTGAGAGGCGGGGGATCGAGCAGTACTTC.

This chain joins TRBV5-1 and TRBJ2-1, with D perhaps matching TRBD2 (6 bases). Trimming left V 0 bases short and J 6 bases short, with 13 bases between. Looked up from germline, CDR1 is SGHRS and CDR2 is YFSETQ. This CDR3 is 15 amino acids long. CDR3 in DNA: TGCGCCAGCAGCTTGGATAGCGGAACTTTCAATGAGCAGTTCTTC. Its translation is CASSLDSGTFNEQFF.

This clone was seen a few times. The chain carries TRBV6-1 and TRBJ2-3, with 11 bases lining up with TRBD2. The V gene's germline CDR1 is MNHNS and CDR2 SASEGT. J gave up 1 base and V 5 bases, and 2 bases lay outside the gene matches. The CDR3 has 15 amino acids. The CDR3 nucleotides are TGTGCCAGCAGTTCACTAGCGGGGGGCACAGATACGCAGTATTTT. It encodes CASSSLAGGTDTQYF.

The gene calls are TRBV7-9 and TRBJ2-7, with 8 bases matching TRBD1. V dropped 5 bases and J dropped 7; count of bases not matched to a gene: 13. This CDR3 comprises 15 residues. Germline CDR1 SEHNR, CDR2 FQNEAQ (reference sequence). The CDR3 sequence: CASSGRQGRTGEQYF. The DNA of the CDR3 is TGTGCCAGCAGCGGACGACAGGGGCGTACGGGGGAGCAGTACTTC.

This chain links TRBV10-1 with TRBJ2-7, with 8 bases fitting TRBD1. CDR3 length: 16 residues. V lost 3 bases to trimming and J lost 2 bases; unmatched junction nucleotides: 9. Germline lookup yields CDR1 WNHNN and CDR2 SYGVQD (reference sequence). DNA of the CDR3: TGCGCCAGCAGTGACGCGGTATCGGACAGGGCCTACGAGCAGTACTTC. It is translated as CASSDAVSDRAYEQYF.

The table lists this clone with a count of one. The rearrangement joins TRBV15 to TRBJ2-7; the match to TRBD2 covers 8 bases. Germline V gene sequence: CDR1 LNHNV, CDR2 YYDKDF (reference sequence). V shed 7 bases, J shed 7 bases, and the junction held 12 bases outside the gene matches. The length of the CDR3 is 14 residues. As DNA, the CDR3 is TGTGCCACCACCCACCCGGGACTAGTGGGGGAGCAGTACTTC. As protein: CATTHPGLVGEQYF.

In nucleotides, the CDR3 is TGTGCCAGCAGTTCGAGGGGGCGAGATGGCTACACCTTC. Its protein product is CASSSRGRDGYTF. The rearrangement links TRBV27 to TRBJ1-2, with 7 bases fitting TRBD1. The junction had 5 bases not matched to a gene; V was cut back by 4 bases and J by 6 bases. The CDR3 extends over 13 amino acids. Germline assignment: CDR1 MNHEY and CDR2 SMNVEV (reference sequence).

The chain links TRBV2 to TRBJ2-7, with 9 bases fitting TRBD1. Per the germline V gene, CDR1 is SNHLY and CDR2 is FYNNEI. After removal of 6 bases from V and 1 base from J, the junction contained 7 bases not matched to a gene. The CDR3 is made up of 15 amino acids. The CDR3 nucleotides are TGTGCCAGCAGGGATGGGACAGGGAGATCCTACGAGCAGTACTTC. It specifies CASRDGTGRSYEQYF.

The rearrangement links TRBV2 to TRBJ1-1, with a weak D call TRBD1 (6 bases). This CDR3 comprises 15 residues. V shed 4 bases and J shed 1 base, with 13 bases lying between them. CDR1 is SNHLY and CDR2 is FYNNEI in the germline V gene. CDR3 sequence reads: CASSVIQGTNTEAFF. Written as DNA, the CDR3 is TGTGCCAGCAGTGTCATTCAGGGGACGAACACTGAAGCTTTCTTT.

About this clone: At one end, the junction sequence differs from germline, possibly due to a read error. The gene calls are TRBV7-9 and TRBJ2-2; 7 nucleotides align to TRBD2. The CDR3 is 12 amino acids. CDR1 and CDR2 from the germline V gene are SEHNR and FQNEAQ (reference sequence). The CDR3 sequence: CSSSTTSRELFF. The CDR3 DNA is TGTTCCAGCAGCACGACTAGCAGGGAGCTGTTTTTT.

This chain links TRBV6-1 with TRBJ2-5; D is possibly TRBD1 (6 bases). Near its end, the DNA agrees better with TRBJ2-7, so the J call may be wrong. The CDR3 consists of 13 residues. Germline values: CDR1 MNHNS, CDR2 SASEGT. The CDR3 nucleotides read TGTGCCAGCAGTGAGCTCAGGGGTCTCGAGCAGTACTTC. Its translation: CASSELRGLEQYF.

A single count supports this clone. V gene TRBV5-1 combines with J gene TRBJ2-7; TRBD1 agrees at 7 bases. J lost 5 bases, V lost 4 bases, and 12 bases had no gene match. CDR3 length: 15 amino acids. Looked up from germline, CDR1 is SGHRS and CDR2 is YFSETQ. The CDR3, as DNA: TGCGCCAGCAGCCCTGGACAGGTGTGGGTCCACGAGCAGTACTTC. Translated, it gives CASSPGQVWVHEQYF.

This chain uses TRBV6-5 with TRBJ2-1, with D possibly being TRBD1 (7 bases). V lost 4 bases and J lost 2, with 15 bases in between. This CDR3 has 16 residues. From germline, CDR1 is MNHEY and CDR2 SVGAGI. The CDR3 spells CASSSITGEAYNEQFF. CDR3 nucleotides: TGTGCCAGCAGTTCCATCACAGGGGAGGCCTACAATGAGCAGTTCTTC.

The CDR3, as DNA: TGTGCCAGCAGTCGCGGCCCATTCGGGACAGCGAACACCGGGGAGCTGTTTTTT. It codes for CASSRGPFGTANTGELFF. The V and J genes are TRBV27 and TRBJ2-2, with 7 bases fitting TRBD1. The CDR3 has 18 residues. The germline CDR1 and CDR2 sequences are MNHEY and SMNVEV (reference sequence). V gave up 5 bases and J gave up 0 bases; unmatched junction bases: 12.

CDR3 loop: CASSLWGTSGRARDTQYF. CDR3 nucleotides: TGTGCCAGCAGCCTCTGGGGAACCAGCGGGAGGGCGAGAGATACGCAGTATTTT. This chain connects TRBV28 to TRBJ2-3, with TRBD2 matching over 10 bases. CDR3 size: 18 residues. Trimming removed 6 bases from V and 5 bases from J; junction bases left unmatched: 17. Per the germline V gene, CDR1 is MDHEN and CDR2 is SYDVKM. Complete variable domain (other parts from reference TRBV28 and TRBJ2-3): DVKVTQSSRYLVKRTGEKVFLECVQDMDHENMFWYRQDPGLGLRLIYFSYDVKMKEKGDIPEGYSVSREKKERFSLILESASTNQTSMYLCASSLWGTSGRARDTQYFGPGTRLTVL.

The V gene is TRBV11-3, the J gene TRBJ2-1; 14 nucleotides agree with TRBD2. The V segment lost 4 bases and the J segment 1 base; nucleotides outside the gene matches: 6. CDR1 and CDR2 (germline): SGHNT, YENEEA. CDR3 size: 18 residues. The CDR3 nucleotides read TGTGCCAGCAGCTGGGGACTAGCGGGAGATCGTTCCTACAATGAGCAGTTCTTC. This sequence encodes CASSWGLAGDRSYNEQFF.

This CDR3 is CASSEIGGLEAFF. The CDR3 nucleotides are TGTGCCAGCAGTGAAATCGGGGGGCTGGAAGCTTTCTTT. The chain employs TRBV6-1 and TRBJ1-1; perhaps TRBD1 as D (6 bases). Trimming cost V 2 bases and J 8 bases, with 12 bases left between them. The CDR3 is made up of 13 amino acids. CDR1 is MNHNS and CDR2 is SASEGT in the germline V gene.

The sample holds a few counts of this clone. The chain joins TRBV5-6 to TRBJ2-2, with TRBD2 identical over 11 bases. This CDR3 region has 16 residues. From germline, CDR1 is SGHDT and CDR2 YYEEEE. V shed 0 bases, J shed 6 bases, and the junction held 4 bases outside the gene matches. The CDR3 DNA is TGTGCCAGCAGCTTGGGGATAGCGGGGGGGCCCGGGGAGCTGTTTTTT. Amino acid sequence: CASSLGIAGGPGELFF. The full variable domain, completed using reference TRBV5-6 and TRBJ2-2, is DAGVTQSPTHLIKTRGQQVTLRCSPKSGHDTVSWYQQALGQGPQFIFQYYEEEERQRGNFPDRFSGHQFPNYSSELNVNALLLGDSALYLCASSLGIAGGPGELFFGEGSRLTVL.

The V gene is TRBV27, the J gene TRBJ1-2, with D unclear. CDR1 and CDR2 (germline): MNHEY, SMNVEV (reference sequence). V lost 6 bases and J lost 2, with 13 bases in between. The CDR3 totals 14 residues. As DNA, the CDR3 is TGTGCCAGCAGCCCCTGGGCCGAGAACTATGGCTACACCTTC. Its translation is CASSPWAENYGYTF.

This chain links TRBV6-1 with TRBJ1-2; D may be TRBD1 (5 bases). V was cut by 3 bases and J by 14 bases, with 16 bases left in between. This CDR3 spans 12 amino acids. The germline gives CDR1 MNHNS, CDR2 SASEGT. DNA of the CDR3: TGTGCCAGCAGTGAGATAGACAGCTATAAAACCTTC. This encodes CASSEIDSYKTF.

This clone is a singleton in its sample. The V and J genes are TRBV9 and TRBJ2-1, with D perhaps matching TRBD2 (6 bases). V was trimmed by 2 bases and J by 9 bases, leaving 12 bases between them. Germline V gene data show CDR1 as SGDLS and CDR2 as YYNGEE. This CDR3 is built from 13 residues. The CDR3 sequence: CASSVGPSAEQFF. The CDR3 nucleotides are TGTGCCAGCAGCGTGGGACCTAGCGCTGAGCAGTTCTTC.